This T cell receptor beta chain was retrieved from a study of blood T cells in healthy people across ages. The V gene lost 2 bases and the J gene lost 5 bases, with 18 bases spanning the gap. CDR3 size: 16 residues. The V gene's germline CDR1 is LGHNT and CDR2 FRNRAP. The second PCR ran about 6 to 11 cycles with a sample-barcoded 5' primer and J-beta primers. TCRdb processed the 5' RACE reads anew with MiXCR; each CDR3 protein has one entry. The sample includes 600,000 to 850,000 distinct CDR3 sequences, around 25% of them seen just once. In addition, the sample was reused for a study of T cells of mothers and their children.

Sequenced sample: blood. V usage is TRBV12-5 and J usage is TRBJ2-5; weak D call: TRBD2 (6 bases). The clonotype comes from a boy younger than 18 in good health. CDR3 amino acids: CASGLYPGVEEETQYF. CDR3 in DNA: TGTGCTAGTGGTTTGTACCCGGGGGTAGAAGAGGAGACCCAGTACTTC.